The subject of this entry is one TCR beta chain. Its antigen is unidentified. The source of the sample is a study of post-analysis software for immune sequencing data. On the study more broadly: Clinical courses comprised relapsing-remitting, secondary progressive and progressive-relapsing multiple sclerosis.

Included in the TCR beta cDNA libraries were unique molecular identifiers. Approximately 0.5 million cDNA molecules were recovered from an input of 1 to 10 million T cells. Via MiXCR, TCRdb re-called the PCR reads, giving one row per CDR3 protein. The data contain hundreds of thousands of distinct CDR3 sequences, around 64% of them singletons. Study-level results: In multiple sclerosis, normalized Chao1 diversity was significantly below that of controls. Clustering by F measure revealed strong co-clustering among samples prepared together in one batch.

The sample was blood. This receptor was identified in a girl aged 2 to 9 with multiple sclerosis.

The CDR3 DNA reads TGCAGTGCTAGCCCCGAACCGGGACAGGGCTACTATGGCTACACCTTC. Protein product: CSASPEPGQGYYGYTF. The chain has TRBV20-1 and TRBJ1-2, with 9 bases fitting TRBD1. The CDR3 contains 16 residues. CDR1 is DFQATT and CDR2 is SNEGSKA in the germline V gene (reference sequence). V trimming: 3 bases; J trimming: 3 bases; junction bases outside the gene matches: 11.